Sequencing of this T cell receptor beta chain was carried out in a study of response to subunit inactivated influenza vaccine. Study-wide points: Each seasonal flu vaccination may recruit only limited new T cells, authors suggested.

V was pared by 3 bases and J by 2 bases, with 7 bases of the junction left unmatched. Germline CDR1 and CDR2: KGHSH and LQKENI. The CDR3 contains 16 residues. For this clonotype: The antigen remains unidentified.

One entry per CDR3 protein results from TCRdb running MiXCR on the RT-PCR reads. The sample contains hundreds of thousands of distinct CDR3 sequences, about 18% of which appear only once. The V and J genes are TRBV18 and TRBJ2-3, with 8 bases that match TRBD2. This receptor was taken from a man in his fifties who received an inactivated influenza vaccine. The sample consisted of PBMCs from blood, taken 5 to 6 days after vaccination. In nucleotides, the CDR3 is TGTGCCAGCTCACCCGGCCCAGCGGGAGTCACAGATACGCAGTATTTT. It encodes CASSPGPAGVTDTQYF.